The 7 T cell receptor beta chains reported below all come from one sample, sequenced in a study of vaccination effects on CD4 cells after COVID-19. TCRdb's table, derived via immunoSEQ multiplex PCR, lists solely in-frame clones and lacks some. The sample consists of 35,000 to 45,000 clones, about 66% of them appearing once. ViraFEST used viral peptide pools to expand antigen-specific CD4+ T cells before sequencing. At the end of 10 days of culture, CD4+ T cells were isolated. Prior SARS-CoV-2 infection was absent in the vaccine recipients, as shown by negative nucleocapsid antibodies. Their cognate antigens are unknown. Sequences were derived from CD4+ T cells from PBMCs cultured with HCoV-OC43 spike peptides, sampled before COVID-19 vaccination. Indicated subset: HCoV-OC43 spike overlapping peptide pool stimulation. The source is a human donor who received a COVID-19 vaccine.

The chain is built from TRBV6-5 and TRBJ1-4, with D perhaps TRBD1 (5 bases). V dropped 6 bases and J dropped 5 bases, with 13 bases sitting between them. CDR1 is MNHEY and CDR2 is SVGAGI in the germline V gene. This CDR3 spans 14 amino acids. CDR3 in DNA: TGTGCCAGCAGAATGGACGGGACGAATGAAAAACTGTTTTTT. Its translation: CASRMDGTNEKLFF.

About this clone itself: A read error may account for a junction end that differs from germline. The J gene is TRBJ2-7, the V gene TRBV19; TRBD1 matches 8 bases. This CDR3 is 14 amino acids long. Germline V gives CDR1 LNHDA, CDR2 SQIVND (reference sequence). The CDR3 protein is CTSSRETGAYEQYF. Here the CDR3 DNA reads TGTACCAGTAGTAGAGAGACAGGGGCCTACGAGCAGTACTTC. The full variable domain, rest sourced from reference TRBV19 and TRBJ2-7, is DGGITQSPKYLFRKEGQNVTLSCEQNLNHDAMYWYRQDPGQGLRLIYYSQIVNDFQKGDIAEGYSVSREKKESFPLTVTSAQKNPTAFYLCTSSRETGAYEQYFGPGTRLTVT.

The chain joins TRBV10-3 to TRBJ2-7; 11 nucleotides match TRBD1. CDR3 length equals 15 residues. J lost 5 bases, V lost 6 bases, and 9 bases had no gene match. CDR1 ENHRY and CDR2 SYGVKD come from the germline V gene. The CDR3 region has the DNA TGTGCCATCAGCAAGACACCGGGACAGGGGGACGAGCAGTACTTC. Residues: CAISKTPGQGDEQYF.

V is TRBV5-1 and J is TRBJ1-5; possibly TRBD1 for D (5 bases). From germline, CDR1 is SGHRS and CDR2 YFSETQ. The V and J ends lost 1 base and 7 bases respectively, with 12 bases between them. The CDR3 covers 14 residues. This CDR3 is CASSLYGGGQPQHF. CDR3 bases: TGCGCCAGCAGCTTGTACGGGGGTGGACAGCCCCAGCATTTT. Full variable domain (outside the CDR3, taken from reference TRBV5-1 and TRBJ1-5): KAGVTQTPRYLIKTRGQQVTLSCSPISGHRSVSWYQQTPGQGLQFLFEYFSETQRNKGNFPGRFSGRQFSNSRSEMNVSTLELGDSALYLCASSLYGGGQPQHFGDGTRLSIL.

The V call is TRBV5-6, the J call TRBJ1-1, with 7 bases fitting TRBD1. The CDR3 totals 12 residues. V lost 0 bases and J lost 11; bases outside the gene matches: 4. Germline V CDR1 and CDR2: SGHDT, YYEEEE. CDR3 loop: CASSLGGRGAFF. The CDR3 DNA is TGTGCCAGCAGCTTGGGGGGCAGGGGGGCTTTCTTT.

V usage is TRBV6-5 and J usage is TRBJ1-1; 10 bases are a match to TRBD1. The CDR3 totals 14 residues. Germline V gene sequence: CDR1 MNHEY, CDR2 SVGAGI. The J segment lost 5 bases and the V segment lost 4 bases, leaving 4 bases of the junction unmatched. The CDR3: CASSLDRGNTEAFF. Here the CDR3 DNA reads TGTGCCAGCAGTTTGGACAGGGGGAATACTGAAGCTTTCTTT.

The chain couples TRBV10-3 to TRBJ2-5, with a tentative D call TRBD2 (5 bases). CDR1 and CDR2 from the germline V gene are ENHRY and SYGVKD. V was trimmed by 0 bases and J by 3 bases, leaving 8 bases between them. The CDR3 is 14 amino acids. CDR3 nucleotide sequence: TGTGCCATCAGTGAGTCCAACGGGGAAGAGACCCAGTACTTC. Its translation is CAISESNGEETQYF.